These 3 T cell receptor beta chains came from one sample sequenced in a study of blood T cell repertoires in COVID-19. Assay: immunoSEQ multiplex PCR; the TCRdb copy retains only in-frame clones and omits some. The data show about 290,000 clones, just under 85% seen once. The sample was peripheral blood. The receptor source for this set is a woman in her fifties or sixties with active or convalescent COVID-19.

The CDR3 reads CASSHPSEHLQETQYF. In DNA, the CDR3 is TGTGCCAGCAGTCACCCTTCGGAGCACCTCCAAGAGACCCAGTACTTC. J is TRBJ2-5 and V is TRBV7-9; D not resolved. CDR3 length: 16 residues. Germline V gene data show CDR1 as SEHNR and CDR2 as FQNEAQ (reference sequence). Trimming shortened V by 6 bases and J by 1 base, and 18 bases separated the two germline ends.

The chain uses TRBV5-4 and TRBJ2-1, with 10 positions matching TRBD1. The CDR3 totals 19 residues. V shed 4 bases and J 4 bases; nucleotides not matched to a gene: 17. CDR1 and CDR2 (germline): SGHNT, YYREEE (reference sequence). DNA for the CDR3: TGTGCCAGCAGCAACCCTAAAAGACAGGGGGCACTTGGATACAATGAGCAGTTCTTC. This gives the protein CASSNPKRQGALGYNEQFF. Drawing the rest from reference TRBV5-4 and TRBJ2-1, the complete variable domain is ETGVTQSPTHLIKTRGQQVTLRCSSQSGHNTVSWYQQALGQGPQFIFQYYREEENGRGNFPPRFSGLQFPNYSSELNVNALELDDSALYLCASSNPKRQGALGYNEQFFGPGTRLTVL.

The chain combines TRBV4-2 with TRBJ1-1, with 7 positions matching TRBD1. This CDR3 region has 14 residues. Germline V CDR1 and CDR2: LGHNA, YNFKEQ. V trimming: 5 bases; J trimming: 0 bases; junction bases outside the gene matches: 3. The CDR3 DNA reads TGTGCCAGCAGCAATACAGGGGTGAACACTGAAGCTTTCTTT. As protein: CASSNTGVNTEAFF.